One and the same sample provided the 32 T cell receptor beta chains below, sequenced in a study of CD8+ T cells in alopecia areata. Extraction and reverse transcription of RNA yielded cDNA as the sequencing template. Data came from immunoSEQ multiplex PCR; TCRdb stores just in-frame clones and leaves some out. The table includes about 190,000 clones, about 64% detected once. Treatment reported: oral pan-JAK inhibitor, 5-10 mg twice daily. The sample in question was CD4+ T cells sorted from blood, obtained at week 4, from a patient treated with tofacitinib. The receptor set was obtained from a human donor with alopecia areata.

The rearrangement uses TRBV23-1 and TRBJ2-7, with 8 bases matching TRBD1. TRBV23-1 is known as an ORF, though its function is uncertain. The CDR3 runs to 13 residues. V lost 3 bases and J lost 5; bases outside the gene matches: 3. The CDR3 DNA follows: TGCGCCAGCAGTCACCCGACAGGGGACGAGCAGTACTTC. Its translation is CASSHPTGDEQYF.

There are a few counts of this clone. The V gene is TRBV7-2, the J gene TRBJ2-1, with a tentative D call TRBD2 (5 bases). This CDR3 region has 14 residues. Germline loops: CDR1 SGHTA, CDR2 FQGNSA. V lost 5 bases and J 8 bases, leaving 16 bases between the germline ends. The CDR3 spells CASSPFDVEDEQFF. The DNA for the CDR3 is TGTGCCAGCAGCCCTTTCGATGTGGAGGATGAGCAGTTCTTC. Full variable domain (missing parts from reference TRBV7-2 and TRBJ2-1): GAGVSQSPSNKVTEKGKDVELRCDPISGHTALYWYRQSLGQGLEFLIYFQGNSAPDKSGLPSDRFSAERTGGSVSTLTIQRTQQEDSAVYLCASSPFDVEDEQFFGPGTRLTVL.

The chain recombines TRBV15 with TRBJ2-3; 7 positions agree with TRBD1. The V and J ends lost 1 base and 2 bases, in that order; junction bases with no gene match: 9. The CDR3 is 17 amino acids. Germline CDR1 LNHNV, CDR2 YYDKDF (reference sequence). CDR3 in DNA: TGTGCCACCAGCAGAGTCCCTACTGACAGGGACACAGATACGCAGTATTTT. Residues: CATSRVPTDRDTDTQYF.

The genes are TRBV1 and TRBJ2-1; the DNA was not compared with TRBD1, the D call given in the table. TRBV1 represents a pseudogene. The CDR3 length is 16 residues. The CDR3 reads CTSSQLDRGRYNEQFF. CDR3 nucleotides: TGCACCAGCAGCCAACTCGACAGGGGTCGCTACAATGAGCAGTTCTTC.

The CDR3 DNA reads as TGTGCCAGCAGCGCAGGGAACGACTATGGCTACACCTTC. It codes for CASSAGNDYGYTF. The V call is TRBV7-2, the J call TRBJ1-2; perhaps TRBD1 as D (5 bases). The CDR3 has 13 residues. Germline values: CDR1 SGHTA, CDR2 FQGNSA. V dropped 5 bases and J dropped 3 bases, with 10 bases sitting between them.

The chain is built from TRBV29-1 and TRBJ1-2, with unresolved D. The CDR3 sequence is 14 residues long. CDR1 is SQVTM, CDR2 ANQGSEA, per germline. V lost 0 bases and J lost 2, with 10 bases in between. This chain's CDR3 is CSVEDLGRNYGYTF. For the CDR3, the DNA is TGCAGCGTTGAAGATCTTGGCAGAAACTATGGCTACACCTTC.

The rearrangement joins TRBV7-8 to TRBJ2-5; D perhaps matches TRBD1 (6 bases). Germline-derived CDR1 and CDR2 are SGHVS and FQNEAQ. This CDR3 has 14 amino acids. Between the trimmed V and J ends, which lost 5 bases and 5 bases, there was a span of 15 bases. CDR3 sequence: CASSPRQVAETQYF. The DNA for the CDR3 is TGTGCCAGCAGCCCCCGACAGGTTGCGGAGACCCAGTACTTC.

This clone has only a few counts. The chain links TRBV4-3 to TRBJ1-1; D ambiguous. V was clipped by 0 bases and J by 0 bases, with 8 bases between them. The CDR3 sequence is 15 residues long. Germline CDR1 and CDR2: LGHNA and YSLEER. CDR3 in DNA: TGCGCCAGCAGCCAAGATTCAGGCTTGAACACTGAAGCTTTCTTT. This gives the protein CASSQDSGLNTEAFF.

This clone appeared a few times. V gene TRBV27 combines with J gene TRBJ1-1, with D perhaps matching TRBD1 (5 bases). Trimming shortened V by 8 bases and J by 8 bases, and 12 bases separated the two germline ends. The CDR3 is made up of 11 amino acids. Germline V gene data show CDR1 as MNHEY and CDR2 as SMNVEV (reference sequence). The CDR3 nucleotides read TGTGCCAGCCGTGGATACAGGGAAGCTTTCTTT. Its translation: CASRGYREAFF.

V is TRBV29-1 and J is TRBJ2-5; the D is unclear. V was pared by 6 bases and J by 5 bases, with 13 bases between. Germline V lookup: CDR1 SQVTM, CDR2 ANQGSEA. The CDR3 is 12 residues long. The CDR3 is CSVSRQIETQYF. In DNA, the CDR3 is TGCAGCGTCTCCCGGCAAATTGAGACCCAGTACTTC. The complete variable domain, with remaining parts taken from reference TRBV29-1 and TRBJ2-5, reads SAVISQKPSRDICQRGTSLTIQCQVDSQVTMMFWYRQQPGQSLTLIATANQGSEATYESGFVIDKFPISRPNLTFSTLTVSNMSPEDSSIYLCSVSRQIETQYFGPGTRLLVL.

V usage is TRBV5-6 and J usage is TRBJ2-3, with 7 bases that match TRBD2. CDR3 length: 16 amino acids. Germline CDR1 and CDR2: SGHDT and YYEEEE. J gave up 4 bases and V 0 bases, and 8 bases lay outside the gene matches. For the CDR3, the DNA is TGTGCCAGCAGCTTGGGACTAGCCCAAGGGGCAGATACGCAGTATTTT. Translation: CASSLGLAQGADTQYF.

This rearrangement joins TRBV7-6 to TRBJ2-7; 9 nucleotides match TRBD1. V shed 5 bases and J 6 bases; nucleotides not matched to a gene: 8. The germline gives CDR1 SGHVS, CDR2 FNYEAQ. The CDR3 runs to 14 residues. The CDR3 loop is CASSTTGQGPEQYF. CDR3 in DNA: TGTGCCAGCAGCACGACGGGACAGGGACCCGAGCAGTACTTC.

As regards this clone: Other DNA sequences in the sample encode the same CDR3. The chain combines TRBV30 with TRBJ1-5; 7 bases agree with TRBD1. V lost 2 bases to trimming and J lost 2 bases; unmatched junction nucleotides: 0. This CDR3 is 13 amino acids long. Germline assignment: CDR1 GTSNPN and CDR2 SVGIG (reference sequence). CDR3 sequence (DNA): TGTGCCTGGAGTACAGGGGGCAATCAGCCCCAGCATTTT. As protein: CAWSTGGNQPQHF.

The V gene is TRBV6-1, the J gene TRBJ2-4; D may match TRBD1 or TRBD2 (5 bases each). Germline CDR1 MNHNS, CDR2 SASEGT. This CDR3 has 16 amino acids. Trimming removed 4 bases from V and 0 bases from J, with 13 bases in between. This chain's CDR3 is CASSGTGTIAKNIQYF. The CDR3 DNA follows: TGTGCCAGCAGTGGTACGGGGACGATAGCCAAAAACATTCAGTACTTC.

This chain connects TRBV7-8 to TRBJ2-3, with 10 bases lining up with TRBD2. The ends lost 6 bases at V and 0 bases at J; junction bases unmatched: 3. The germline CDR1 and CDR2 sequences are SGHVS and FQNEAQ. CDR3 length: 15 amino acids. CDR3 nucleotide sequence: TGTGCCAGCAGAGGTAGCGGGGGGAGCACAGATACGCAGTATTTT. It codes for CASRGSGGSTDTQYF.

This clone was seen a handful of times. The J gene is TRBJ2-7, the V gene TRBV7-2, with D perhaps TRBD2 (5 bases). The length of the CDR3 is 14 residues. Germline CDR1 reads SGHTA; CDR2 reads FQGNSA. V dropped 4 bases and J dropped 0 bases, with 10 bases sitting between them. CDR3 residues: CASSSTRVSYEQYF. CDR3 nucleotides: TGTGCCAGCAGCTCCACTAGAGTCTCCTACGAGCAGTACTTC.

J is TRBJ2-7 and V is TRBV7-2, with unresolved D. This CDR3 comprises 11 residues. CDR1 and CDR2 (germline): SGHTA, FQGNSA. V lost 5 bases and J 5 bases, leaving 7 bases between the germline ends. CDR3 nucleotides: TGTGCCAGCAGCCCGAGTAACGAGCAGTACTTC. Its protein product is CASSPSNEQYF.

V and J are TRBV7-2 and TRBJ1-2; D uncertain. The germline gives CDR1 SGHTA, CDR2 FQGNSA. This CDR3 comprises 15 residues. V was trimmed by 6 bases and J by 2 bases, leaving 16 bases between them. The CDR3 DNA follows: TGTGCCAGCAGTATCGGAGGGAGTTCCAACTATGGCTACACCTTC. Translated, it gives CASSIGGSSNYGYTF. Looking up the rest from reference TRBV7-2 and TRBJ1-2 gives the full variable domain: GAGVSQSPSNKVTEKGKDVELRCDPISGHTALYWYRQSLGQGLEFLIYFQGNSAPDKSGLPSDRFSAERTGGSVSTLTIQRTQQEDSAVYLCASSIGGSSNYGYTFGSGTRLTVV.

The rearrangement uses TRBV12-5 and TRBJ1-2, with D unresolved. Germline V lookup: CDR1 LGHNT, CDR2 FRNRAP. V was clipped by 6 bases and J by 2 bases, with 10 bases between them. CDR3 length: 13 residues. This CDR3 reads CASGLDLNYGYTF. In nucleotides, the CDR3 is TGTGCTAGTGGGCTAGACCTGAACTATGGCTACACCTTC.

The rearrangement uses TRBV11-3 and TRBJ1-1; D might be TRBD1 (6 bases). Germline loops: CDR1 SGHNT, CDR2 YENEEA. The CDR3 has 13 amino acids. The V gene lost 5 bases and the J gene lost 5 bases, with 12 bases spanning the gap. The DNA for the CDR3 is TGTGCCAGCAGCCTCGGGACACATACTGAAGCTTTCTTT. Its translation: CASSLGTHTEAFF.

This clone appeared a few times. The DNA for the CDR3 is TGTGCCTGGACGAAAGACGGGGGGCTTGAGCAGTTCTTC. Translated, it gives CAWTKDGGLEQFF. The chain uses TRBV30 and TRBJ2-1; tentatively, D is TRBD2 (7 bases). With 4 bases removed from V and 9 bases from J, the gap between germline ends came to 16 bases. Germline CDR1 reads GTSNPN; CDR2 reads SVGIG (reference sequence). This CDR3 is built from 13 residues.

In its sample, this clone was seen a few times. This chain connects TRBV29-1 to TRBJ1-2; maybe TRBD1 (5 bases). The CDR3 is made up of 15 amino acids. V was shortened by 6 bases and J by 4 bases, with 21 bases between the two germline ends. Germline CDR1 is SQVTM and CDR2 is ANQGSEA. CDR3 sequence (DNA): TGCAGCGTCCCCTCAGTGAAGGGACGGTTCTATGGCTACACCTTC. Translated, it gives CSVPSVKGRFYGYTF.

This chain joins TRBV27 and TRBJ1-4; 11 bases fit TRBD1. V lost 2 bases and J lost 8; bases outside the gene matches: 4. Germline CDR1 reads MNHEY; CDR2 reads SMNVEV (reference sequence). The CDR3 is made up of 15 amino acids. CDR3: CASSLRTGGGEKLFF. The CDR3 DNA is TGTGCCAGCAGTTTAAGGACAGGGGGCGGGGAAAAACTGTTTTTT.

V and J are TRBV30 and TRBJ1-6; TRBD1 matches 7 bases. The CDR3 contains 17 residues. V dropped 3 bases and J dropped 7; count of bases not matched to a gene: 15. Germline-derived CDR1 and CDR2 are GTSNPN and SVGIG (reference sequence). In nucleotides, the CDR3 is TGTGCCTGGAGCGTTCTTGGCCGGGGACAGCTCAATTCACCCCTCCACTTT. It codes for CAWSVLGRGQLNSPLHF.

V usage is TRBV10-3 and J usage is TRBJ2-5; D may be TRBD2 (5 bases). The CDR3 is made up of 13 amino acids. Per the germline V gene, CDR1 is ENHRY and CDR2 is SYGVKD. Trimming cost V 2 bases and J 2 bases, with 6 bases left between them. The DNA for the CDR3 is TGTGCCATCAGTGAGACGGGGCAAGAGACCCAGTACTTC. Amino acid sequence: CAISETGQETQYF.

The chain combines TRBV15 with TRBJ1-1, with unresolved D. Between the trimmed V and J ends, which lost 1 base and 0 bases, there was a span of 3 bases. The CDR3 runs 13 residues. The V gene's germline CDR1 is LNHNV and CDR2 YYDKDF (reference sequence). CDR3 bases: TGTGCCACCAGCAGAGTATTGAACACTGAAGCTTTCTTT. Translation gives CATSRVLNTEAFF.

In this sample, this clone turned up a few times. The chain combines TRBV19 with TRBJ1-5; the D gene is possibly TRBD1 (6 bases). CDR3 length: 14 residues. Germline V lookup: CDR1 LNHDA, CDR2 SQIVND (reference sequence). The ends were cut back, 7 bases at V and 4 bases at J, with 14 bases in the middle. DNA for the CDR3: TGTGCCAGTAAGGGGGTCGGCGTGAATCAGCCCCAGCATTTT. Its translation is CASKGVGVNQPQHF.

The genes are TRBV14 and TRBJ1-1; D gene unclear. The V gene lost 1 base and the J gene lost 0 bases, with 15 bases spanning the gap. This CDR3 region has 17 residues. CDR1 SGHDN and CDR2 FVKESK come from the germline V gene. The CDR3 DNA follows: TGTGCCAGCAGCCAAGTTGGGTCGTTACATTTGAACACTGAAGCTTTCTTT. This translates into CASSQVGSLHLNTEAFF.

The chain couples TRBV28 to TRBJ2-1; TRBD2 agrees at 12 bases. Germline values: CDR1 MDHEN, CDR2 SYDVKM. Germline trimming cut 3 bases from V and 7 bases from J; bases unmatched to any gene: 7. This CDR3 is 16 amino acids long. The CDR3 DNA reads TGTGCCAGCAGTTTTGGGCTAGCGGGGGGGCAAAATGAGCAGTTCTTC. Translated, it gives CASSFGLAGGQNEQFF.

The CDR3, as DNA: TGTGCCAGCACTATAGACCAGGGCAATCAGCCCCAGCATTTT. The encoded protein is CASTIDQGNQPQHF. The chain recombines TRBV2 with TRBJ1-5, with D unclear. Germline loops: CDR1 SNHLY, CDR2 FYNNEI. The ends were cut back, 7 bases at V and 2 bases at J, with 12 bases in the middle. The CDR3 loop spans 14 amino acids.

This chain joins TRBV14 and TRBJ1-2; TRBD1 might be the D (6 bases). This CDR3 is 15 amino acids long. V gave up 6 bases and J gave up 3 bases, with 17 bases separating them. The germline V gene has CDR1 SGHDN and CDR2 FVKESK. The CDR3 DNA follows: TGTGCCAGCAGTCGAGGATTACAGGGACACTATGGCTACACCTTC. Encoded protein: CASSRGLQGHYGYTF.

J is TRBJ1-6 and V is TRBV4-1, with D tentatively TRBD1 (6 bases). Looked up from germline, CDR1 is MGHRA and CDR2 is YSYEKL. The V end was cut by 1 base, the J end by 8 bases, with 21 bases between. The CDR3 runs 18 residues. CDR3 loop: CASSQVTVLGASDSPLHF. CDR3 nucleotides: TGCGCCAGCAGCCAAGTTACGGTTTTGGGGGCTTCGGATTCACCCCTCCACTTT.